This is a list of T cell receptor beta chains from one sample in a study of blood T cells in healthy people across ages. TCRdb passed the 5' RACE reads through MiXCR, listing each CDR3 protein once. Of 600,000 or so distinct CDR3 sequences in the sample, around 48% were seen once. Sequenced input: blood. The receptors originated from a man older than 75 in good health. Both conserved end residues are part of each CDR3. Fields, in order: D gene, clone size, J gene, V gene, CDR3 protein, CDR3 DNA. The D gene is left open where the match is weak. Size is stated for part of the rows, as once, few or many counts, or as a class when the clone is expanded.

TRBD2 | . | TRBJ2-1 | TRBV4-3 | CASSNAKGLTGGTNEQFF | TGCGCCAGCAGCAATGCTAAGGGACTAACGGGGGGAACTAATGAGCAGTTCTTC
. | once | TRBJ2-5 | TRBV11-2 | CASSLEVGRGTQYF | TGTGCCAGCAGCTTAGAGGTGGGGCGCGGGACCCAGTACTTC
. | . | TRBJ2-6 | TRBV7-9 | CASSLGLFSGANVLTF | TGTGCCAGCAGCTTAGGGCTCTTCTCTGGGGCCAACGTCCTGACTTTC
. | . | TRBJ2-7 | TRBV28 | CASRASASSYEQYF | TGTGCCAGCAGGGCTAGCGCCAGCTCCTACGAGCAGTACTTC
. | many | TRBJ1-2 | TRBV7-9 | CASSPGTLYGYTF | TGTGCCAGCAGCCCGGGGACATTGTATGGCTACACCTTC
TRBD1 | . | TRBJ1-6 | TRBV5-1 | CASCRDSPYNSPLHF | TGCGCCAGCTGCCGGGACAGCCCTTATAATTCACCCCTCCACTTT
. | . | TRBJ2-3 | TRBV20-1 | CSATTTDTQYF | TGCAGTGCTACGACCACAGATACGCAGTATTTT
TRBD2 | . | TRBJ2-7 | TRBV7-2 | CASSRLAGALYEQYF | TGTGCCAGCAGCAGACTAGCGGGAGCGCTTTACGAGCAGTACTTC
TRBD1 | . | TRBJ1-6 | TRBV10-3 | CAIGQGVSYNSPLHF | TGTGCCATAGGACAGGGCGTCTCCTATAATTCACCCCTCCACTTT
TRBD1 | . | TRBJ2-5 | TRBV4-2 | CASSHPTGGGETQYF | TGTGCCAGCAGCCACCCGACAGGGGGAGGGGAGACCCAGTACTTC
TRBD1 | . | TRBJ2-7 | TRBV5-5 | CASSLGTGRGGEQYF | TGTGCCAGCAGCCTAGGGACAGGGCGTGGCGGCGAGCAGTACTTC
TRBD1 | . | TRBJ1-1 | TRBV14 | CASSQGQGAGYTEAFF | TGTGCCAGCAGCCAAGGACAGGGGGCAGGATACACTGAAGCTTTCTTT
TRBD1 | few | TRBJ1-6 | TRBV4-3 | CASSQDRDRGTSPLHF | TGCGCCAGCAGCCAAGACCGAGACAGGGGGACTTCACCCCTCCACTTT
. | few | TRBJ1-1 | TRBV7-9 | CASSSRIMNTEAFF | TGTGCCAGCAGCTCCCGAATAATGAACACTGAAGCTTTCTTT
. | . | TRBJ2-4 | TRBV4-3 | CASSRGRGGKNIQYF | TGCGCCAGCAGCCGAGGTAGGGGTGGCAAAAACATTCAGTACTTC
. | few | TRBJ2-7 | TRBV12-3/TRBV12-4 | CASSWDGPYEQYF | TGTGCCAGCAGTTGGGACGGGCCCTACGAGCAGTACTTC
. | few | TRBJ2-1 | TRBV3-1 | CASSQGAGSYNEQFF | TGTGCCAGCAGCCAAGGGGCCGGGAGCTACAATGAGCAGTTCTTC
. | . | TRBJ2-7 | TRBV7-9 | CASSSLGGAGEQYF | TGTGCCAGCAGCTCCCTGGGGGGAGCGGGTGAGCAGTACTTC
. | . | TRBJ2-7 | TRBV29-1 | CSVVAGVHEQYF | TGCAGCGTTGTGGCAGGGGTGCACGAGCAGTACTTC
TRBD2 | many | TRBJ2-7 | TRBV6-6 | CASRQGTSGGSYEQYF | TGTGCCAGCAGGCAAGGGACTAGCGGGGGTTCCTACGAGCAGTACTTC
. | few | TRBJ2-1 | TRBV29-1 | CSPVDPTVGNEQFF | TGCAGCCCTGTGGACCCAACGGTTGGCAATGAGCAGTTCTTC
TRBD2 | once | TRBJ2-7 | TRBV20-1 | CSALAGGAYEQYF | TGCAGTGCCTTAGCGGGAGGAGCCTACGAGCAGTACTTC
TRBD1 | . | TRBJ1-1 | TRBV12-3/TRBV12-4 | CASSDRQGTAVPEAFF | TGTGCCAGCAGTGACAGACAGGGGACCGCGGTCCCTGAAGCTTTCTTT
. | . | TRBJ2-7 | TRBV7-2 | CASSMPSFHEQYF | TGTGCCAGCAGCATGCCTAGCTTCCATGAGCAGTACTTC
TRBD1 | . | TRBJ1-2 | TRBV4-1 | CASSQTTGTDYGYTF | TGCGCCAGCAGCCAAACGACCGGGACAGACTATGGCTACACCTTC